This T cell receptor beta chain came from a study of CD8+ T cells in alopecia areata. Between the trimmed V and J ends, which lost 6 bases and 5 bases, there was a span of 13 bases. This CDR3 contains 14 residues. Germline V gene sequence: CDR1 SNHLY, CDR2 FYNNEI. Investigators isolated RNA and reverse transcribed it into cDNA to act as the sequencing template. Data came from immunoSEQ multiplex PCR; TCRdb stores just in-frame clones and leaves some out. The sample consists of 140,000 to 150,000 clones, 51% of them appearing once. The V call is TRBV2, the J call TRBJ1-4, with D tentatively TRBD1 (6 bases). This receptor was taken from a human donor with alopecia areata. The material was CD4+ T cells sorted from blood, obtained at week 0. CDR3 amino acids: CASSPGGSNEKLFF. The CDR3 DNA reads as TGTGCCAGCAGCCCGGGGGGCAGCAATGAAAAACTGTTTTTT.